Below are 7 T cell receptor beta chains sequenced from a single sample in a study of blood T cells in healthy people across ages. Primers used in a second PCR of roughly 6 to 11 cycles were a sample-barcoded 5' primer and a J-beta primer mix. TCRdb reprocessed the 5' RACE reads with MiXCR, giving one entry per CDR3 protein. The profile shows around 940,000 distinct CDR3 sequences, about 51% of them singletons. Material for sequencing was blood. All receptors derive from a woman between 55 and 75 years old in good health.

The rearrangement joins TRBV6-5 to TRBJ2-5; 9 bases are a match to TRBD2. The J call may be faulty, since TRBJ2-7 better matches the DNA end. The V gene's germline CDR1 is MNHEY and CDR2 SVGAGI. The CDR3 runs 14 residues. CDR3 DNA: TGTGCCAGCAGTTACTTTAGCGGGAGTGGCGAGCAGTACTTC. It is translated as CASSYFSGSGEQYF.

The genes are TRBV7-9 and TRBJ2-5; 11 bases are a match to TRBD1. Trimming removed 5 bases from V and 4 bases from J; junction bases left unmatched: 6. From germline, CDR1 is SEHNR and CDR2 FQNEAQ (reference sequence). The CDR3 is made up of 15 amino acids. In nucleotides, the CDR3 is TGTGCCAGCAGCCCCCGGACAGGGGGCGGAGAGACCCAGTACTTC. This codes for CASSPRTGGGETQYF.

The chain employs TRBV27 and TRBJ2-5; no definite D call. The germline CDR1 and CDR2 sequences are MNHEY and SMNVEV (reference sequence). Trimming removed 5 bases from V and 4 bases from J, with 17 bases in between. The CDR3 extends over 15 amino acids. DNA for the CDR3: TGTGCCAGCAGTCGAACGACTTGGCCAAGAGAGACCCAGTACTTC. This sequence encodes CASSRTTWPRETQYF.

The chain employs TRBV7-3 and TRBJ2-2; 8 bases are a match to TRBD2. Losses at the gene ends were 6 bases for V and 7 bases for J; bases not matched to a gene: 7. This CDR3 is 14 amino acids long. Germline V gene data show CDR1 as SGHTA and CDR2 as FQGTGA. This chain's CDR3 is CASSRTSSGGELFF. The CDR3, as DNA: TGTGCCAGCAGTCGGACTAGCTCAGGCGGGGAGCTGTTTTTT.

This clonotype was detected only a few times. The genes are TRBV20-1 and TRBJ2-7, with D unresolved. V was pared by 5 bases and J by 0 bases, with 14 bases between. From germline, CDR1 is DFQATT and CDR2 SNEGSKA (reference sequence). The CDR3 has 14 amino acids. CDR3 loop: CSAVGKLISYEQYF. The CDR3, as DNA: TGCAGTGCTGTCGGCAAGCTTATCTCCTACGAGCAGTACTTC.

The rearrangement uses TRBV10-3 and TRBJ2-6; no firm D call. V lost 4 bases and J 0 bases, leaving 7 bases between the germline ends. Per germline, CDR1 ENHRY and CDR2 SYGVKD. The CDR3 sequence is 15 residues long. The CDR3 DNA reads as TGTGCCATCAGTGGGGGTATCTCTGGGGCCAACGTCCTGACTTTC. It specifies CAISGGISGANVLTF.

The rearrangement uses TRBV6-5 and TRBJ2-7, with D perhaps TRBD1 or TRBD2 (5 bases each). CDR1 is MNHEY, CDR2 SVGAGI, per germline. V lost 6 bases and J 4 bases, leaving 19 bases between the germline ends. The CDR3 covers 15 residues. Written as DNA, the CDR3 is TGTGCCAGCAGCCCTATTGGGGACCTATTTTACGAGCAGTACTTC. Amino acids: CASSPIGDLFYEQYF.